This T cell receptor (beta chain) was observed in a study of blood T cell repertoires in COVID-19. The assay was immunoSEQ multiplex PCR, and TCRdb's table has in-frame clones only and misses some. The table lists some 300,000 clones, approximately 90% of them singletons. This clone turned up a few times. The sequenced sample was peripheral blood. The sequence came from a woman between 45 and 60 years old with COVID-19, enrolled during active disease.

CDR3 bases: TGTGCCAGCAGCCCCTTAATCAGGGTTAACACTGAAGCTTTCTTT. Protein sequence: CASSPLIRVNTEAFF. The V and J genes are TRBV27 and TRBJ1-1, with a possible D match to TRBD1 (5 bases). Germline V gene lookup returns CDR1 MNHEY and CDR2 SMNVEV (reference sequence). V lost 6 bases and J lost 2, with 16 bases in between. This CDR3 has 15 amino acids.